The rows below give T cell receptor beta chains drawn from one sample of a study of CDR3 diversity in severe acne. Each CDR3 protein is one row after TCRdb ran MiXCR on the PCR reads. The sample carries approximately 84,000 distinct CDR3 sequences, under 65% recorded once. Sequencing input: blood. The source is a male donor in good health, without acne. Each CDR3 is given with its conserved first and last residue. D genes are given only for firm matches. Expanded clones are given a class, and other clones once, few, many or no size at all.

>TRBD2|TRBV24-1|-|TRBJ2-2
CATSDPPGTSGRHRGAVF
TGTGCCACCAGTGATCCACCCGGGACTAGCGGGAGACACCGGGGAGCTGTTTTT
>TRBD2|TRBV5-1|-|TRBJ2-7
CASSLEPSGSYEQYF
TGCGCCAGCAGCTTGGAACCTAGCGGTTCCTACGAGCAGTACTTC
>-|TRBV7-2|few|TRBJ1-5
CASSLSPLGAQPQHF
TGTGCCAGCAGCTTGTCCCCCCTGGGGGCTCAGCCCCAGCATTTT
>-|TRBV10-3|-|TRBJ2-3
CAISGGLSTDTQYF
TGTGCCATCAGTGGCGGGCTGAGCACAGATACGCAGTATTTT
>-|TRBV20-1|-|TRBJ2-7
CSARGPELSYEQYF
TGCAGTGCTAGAGGTCCAGAGCTTTCCTACGAGCAGTACTTC
>-|TRBV3-1|-|TRBJ1-1
CASSQGTSTETFF
TGTGCCAGCAGCCAAGGGACCAGCACTGAAACTTTCTTT
>-|TRBV4-1|-|TRBJ1-2
CASSQLGSYGYTF
TGCGCCAGCAGCCAATTAGGGTCCTATGGCTACACCTTC
>-|TRBV10-3|-|TRBJ2-1
CAIRRGGHEQFF
TGTGCCATCAGGAGGGGCGGACATGAGCAGTTCTTC
>TRBD1|TRBV19|-|TRBJ2-3
CASSGGRRRDTQYF
TGTGCCAGTTCAGGGGGCCGGCGGAGAGATACGCAGTATTTT
>TRBD2|TRBV7-9|-|TRBJ2-7
CASSWGGDPPYEQYF
TGTGCCAGCAGCTGGGGGGGGGACCCTCCCTACGAGCAGTACTTC
>-|TRBV19|few|TRBJ1-2
CASSSFGGPSRDGYTF
TGTGCCAGTAGTTCGTTCGGGGGACCGTCGAGGGATGGCTACACCTTC
>-|TRBV20-1|-|TRBJ1-1
CSAGATGAFF
TGCAGTGCTGGTGCCACTGGAGCTTTCTTT
>-|TRBV5-1|many|TRBJ2-3
CASSPDGGANTQYF
TGCGCCAGCAGCCCTGATGGGGGGGCTAATACGCAGTATTTT
>-|TRBV3-1|-|TRBJ1-1
CASSQGTGWGTEAFF
TGTGCCAGCAGCCAAGGCACGGGATGGGGCACTGAAGCTTTCTTT
>-|TRBV6-2/TRBV6-3|few|TRBJ2-5
CASSYFINQETQYF
TGTGCCAGCAGTTACTTTATAAACCAAGAGACCCAGTACTTC
>TRBD2|TRBV20-1|medium-sized|TRBJ2-7
CSAVLAGSSYEQYF
TGCAGTGCAGTCCTAGCGGGCAGCTCCTACGAGCAGTACTTC
>-|TRBV7-9|-|TRBJ1-1
CAGQTSNTEAFF
TGTGCCGGACAGACGTCGAACACTGAAGCTTTCTTT
>-|TRBV20-1|many|TRBJ2-1
CSVGVGEQFF
TGCAGTGTAGGGGTAGGTGAGCAGTTCTTC
>TRBD2|TRBV20-1|-|TRBJ2-3
CSAGEAGGYSTDTQYF
TGCAGTGCTGGAGAAGCGGGGGGGTATAGCACAGATACGCAGTATTTT